The sample holds a few counts of the clone carrying this T cell receptor beta chain. The sample originates from a study of cytomegalovirus exposure and HLA in healthy donors. Germline assignment: CDR1 SGHTA and CDR2 FQGNSA. The V gene end was trimmed by 1 base and the J gene end by 2 bases; junction bases not matched to a gene: 4. The CDR3 has 15 residues. PCR primers comprised 60 Vbeta and 13 Jbeta primers. Assay used: immunoSEQ multiplex PCR; TCRdb lists only in-frame clones, some missing. This repertoire shows under 200,000 clones, around 80% found once; its top ten account for approximately 7%. This chain uses TRBV7-2 with TRBJ2-5; the match to TRBD2 covers 7 bases. The receptor's source is a woman in her thirties or forties in good health and CMV-seropositive. The specimen sequenced was PBMCs. The CDR3 DNA reads TGTGCCAGCAGCTTAGGCGTGGGAGGGCAAGAGACCCAGTACTTC. It specifies CASSLGVGGQETQYF.